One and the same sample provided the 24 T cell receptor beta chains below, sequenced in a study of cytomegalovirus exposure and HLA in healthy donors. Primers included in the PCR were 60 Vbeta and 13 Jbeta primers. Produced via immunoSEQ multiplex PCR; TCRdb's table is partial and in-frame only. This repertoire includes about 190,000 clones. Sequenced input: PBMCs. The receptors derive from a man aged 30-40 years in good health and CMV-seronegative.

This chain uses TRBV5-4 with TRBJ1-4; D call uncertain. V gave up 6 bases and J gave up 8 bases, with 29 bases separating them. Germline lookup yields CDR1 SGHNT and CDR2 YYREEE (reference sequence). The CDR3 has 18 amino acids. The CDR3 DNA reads TGTGCCAGCACAGCTTGGTCAGGAAACGGGGTTCCAGGCGAAAAACTGTTTTTT. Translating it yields CASTAWSGNGVPGEKLFF.

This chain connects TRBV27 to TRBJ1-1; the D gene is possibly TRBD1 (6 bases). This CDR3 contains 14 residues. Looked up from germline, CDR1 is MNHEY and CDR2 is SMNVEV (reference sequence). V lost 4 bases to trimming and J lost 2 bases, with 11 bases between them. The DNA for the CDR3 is TGTGCCAGCAGTTCGACCAGGGGAAACACTGAAGCTTTCTTT. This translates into CASSSTRGNTEAFF.

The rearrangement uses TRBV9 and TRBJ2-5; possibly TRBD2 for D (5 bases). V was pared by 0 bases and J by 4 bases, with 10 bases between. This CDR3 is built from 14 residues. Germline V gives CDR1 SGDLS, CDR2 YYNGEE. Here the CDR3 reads CASSVGNGVETQYF. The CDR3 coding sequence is TGTGCCAGCAGCGTAGGCAACGGGGTAGAGACCCAGTACTTC. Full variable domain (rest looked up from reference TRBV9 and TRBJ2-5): DSGVTQTPKHLITATGQRVTLRCSPRSGDLSVYWYQQSLDQGLQFLIQYYNGEERAKGNILERFSAQQFPDLHSELNLSSLELGDSALYFCASSVGNGVETQYFGPGTRLLVL.

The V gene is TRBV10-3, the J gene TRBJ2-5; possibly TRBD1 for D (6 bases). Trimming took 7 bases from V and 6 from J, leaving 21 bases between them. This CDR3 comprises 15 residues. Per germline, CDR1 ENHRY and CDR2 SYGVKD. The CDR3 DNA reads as TGTGCCATCAAAAGTTCAATATCAGGGGCGAAGACCCAGTACTTC. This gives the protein CAIKSSISGAKTQYF.

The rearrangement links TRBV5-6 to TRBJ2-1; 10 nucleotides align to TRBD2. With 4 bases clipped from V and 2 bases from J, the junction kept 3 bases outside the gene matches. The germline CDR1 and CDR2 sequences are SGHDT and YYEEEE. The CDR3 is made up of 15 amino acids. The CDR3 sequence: CASSPSGGAYNEQFF. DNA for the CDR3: TGTGCCAGCAGCCCGAGCGGGGGGGCCTACAATGAGCAGTTCTTC.

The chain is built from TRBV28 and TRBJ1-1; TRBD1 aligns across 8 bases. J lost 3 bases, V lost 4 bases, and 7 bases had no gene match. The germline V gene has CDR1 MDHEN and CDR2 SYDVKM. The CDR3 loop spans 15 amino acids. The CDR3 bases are TGTGCCAGCAGTTACGCTGACAGGGGCGACACTGAAGCTTTCTTT. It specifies CASSYADRGDTEAFF.

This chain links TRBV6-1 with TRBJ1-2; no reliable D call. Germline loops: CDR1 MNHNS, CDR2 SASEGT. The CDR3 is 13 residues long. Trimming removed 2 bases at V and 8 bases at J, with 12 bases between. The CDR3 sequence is CASSEWAGSGYTF. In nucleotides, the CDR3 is TGTGCCAGCAGTGAATGGGCAGGCTCAGGCTACACCTTC.

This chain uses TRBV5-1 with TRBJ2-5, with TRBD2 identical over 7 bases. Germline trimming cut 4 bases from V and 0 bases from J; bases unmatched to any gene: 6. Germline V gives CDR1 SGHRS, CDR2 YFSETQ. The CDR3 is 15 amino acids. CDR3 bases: TGCGCCAGCAGCCCAGCGGGGCCTTACCAAGAGACCCAGTACTTC. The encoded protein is CASSPAGPYQETQYF.

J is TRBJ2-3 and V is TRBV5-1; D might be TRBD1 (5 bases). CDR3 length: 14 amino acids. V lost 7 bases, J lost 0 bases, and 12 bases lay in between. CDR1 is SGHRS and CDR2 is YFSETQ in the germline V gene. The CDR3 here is CASEDTPSTDTQYF. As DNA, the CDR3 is TGCGCCAGCGAGGACACCCCTAGCACAGATACGCAGTATTTT.

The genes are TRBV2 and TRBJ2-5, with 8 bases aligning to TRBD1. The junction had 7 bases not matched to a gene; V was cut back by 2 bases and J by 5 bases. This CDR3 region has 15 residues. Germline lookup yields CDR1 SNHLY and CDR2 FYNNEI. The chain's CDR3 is CASSESGGAAETQYF. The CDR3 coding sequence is TGTGCCAGCAGTGAATCAGGGGGCGCCGCCGAGACCCAGTACTTC.

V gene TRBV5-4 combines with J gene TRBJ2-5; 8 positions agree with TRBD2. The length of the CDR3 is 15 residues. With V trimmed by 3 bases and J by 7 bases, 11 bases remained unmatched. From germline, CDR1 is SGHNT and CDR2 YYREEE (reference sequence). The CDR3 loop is CASSSWTSSKGTQYF. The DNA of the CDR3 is TGTGCCAGCAGCTCGTGGACTAGCTCGAAAGGGACCCAGTACTTC.

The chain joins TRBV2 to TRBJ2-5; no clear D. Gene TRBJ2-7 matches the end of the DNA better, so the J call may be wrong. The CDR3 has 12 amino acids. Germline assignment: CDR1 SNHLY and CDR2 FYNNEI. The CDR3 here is CASSDGFGEQYF. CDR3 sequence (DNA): TGTGCCAGCAGTGACGGGTTTGGCGAGCAGTACTTC.

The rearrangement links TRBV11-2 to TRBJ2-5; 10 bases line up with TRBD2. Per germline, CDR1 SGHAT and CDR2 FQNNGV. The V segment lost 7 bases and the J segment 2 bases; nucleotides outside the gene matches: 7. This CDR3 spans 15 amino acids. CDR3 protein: CASNFLAGEQETQYF. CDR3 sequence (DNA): TGTGCCAGCAACTTCCTAGCGGGGGAACAAGAGACCCAGTACTTC.

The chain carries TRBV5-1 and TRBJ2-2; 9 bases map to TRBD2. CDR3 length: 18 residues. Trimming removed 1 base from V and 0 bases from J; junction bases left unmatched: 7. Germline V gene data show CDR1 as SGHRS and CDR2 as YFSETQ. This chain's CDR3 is CASSLPAGGPSNTGELFF. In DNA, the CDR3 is TGCGCCAGCAGCTTGCCTGCGGGGGGGCCCTCGAACACCGGGGAGCTGTTTTTT.

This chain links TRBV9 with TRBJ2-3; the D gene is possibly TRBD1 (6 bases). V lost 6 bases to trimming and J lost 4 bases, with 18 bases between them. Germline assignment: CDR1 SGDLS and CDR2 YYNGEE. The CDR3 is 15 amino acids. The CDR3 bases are TGTGCCAGCACTACAATGGGGGCCGGCGCAGATACGCAGTATTTT. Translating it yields CASTTMGAGADTQYF. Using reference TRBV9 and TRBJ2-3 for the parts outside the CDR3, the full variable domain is DSGVTQTPKHLITATGQRVTLRCSPRSGDLSVYWYQQSLDQGLQFLIQYYNGEERAKGNILERFSAQQFPDLHSELNLSSLELGDSALYFCASTTMGAGADTQYFGPGTRLTVL.

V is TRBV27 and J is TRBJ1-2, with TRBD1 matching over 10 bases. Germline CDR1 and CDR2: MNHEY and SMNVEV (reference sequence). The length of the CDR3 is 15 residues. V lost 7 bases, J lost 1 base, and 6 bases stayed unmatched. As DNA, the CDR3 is TGTGCCAGCACGCCGACAGGGGGCCTTAACTATGGCTACACCTTC. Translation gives CASTPTGGLNYGYTF.

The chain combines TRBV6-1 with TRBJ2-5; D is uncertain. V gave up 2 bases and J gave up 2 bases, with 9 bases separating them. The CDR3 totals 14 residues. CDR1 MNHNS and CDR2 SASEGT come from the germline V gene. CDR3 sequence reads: CASSELGTQETQYF. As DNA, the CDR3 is TGTGCCAGCAGTGAATTGGGCACTCAAGAGACCCAGTACTTC.

The CDR3 reads CASSAPGTLGNTIYF. The CDR3 coding sequence is TGTGCCAGCAGTGCACCCGGGACACTAGGAAACACCATATATTTT. The chain combines TRBV25-1 with TRBJ1-3, with D possibly being TRBD1 (6 bases). From germline, CDR1 is MGHDK and CDR2 SYGVNS. The CDR3 totals 15 residues. The V and J ends lost 4 bases and 4 bases respectively, with 14 bases between them.

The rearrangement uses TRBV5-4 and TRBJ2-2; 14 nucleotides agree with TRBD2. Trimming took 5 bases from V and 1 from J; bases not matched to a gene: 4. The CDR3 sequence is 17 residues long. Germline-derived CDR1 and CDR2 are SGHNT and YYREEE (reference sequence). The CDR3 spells CASRHGLAGGNTGELFF. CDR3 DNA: TGTGCCAGCAGACACGGACTAGCGGGAGGGAACACCGGGGAGCTGTTTTTT.

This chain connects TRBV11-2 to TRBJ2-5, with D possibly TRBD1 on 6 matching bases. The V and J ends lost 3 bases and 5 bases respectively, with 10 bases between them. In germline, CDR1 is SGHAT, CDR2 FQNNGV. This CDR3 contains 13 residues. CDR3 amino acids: CASSFNRVETQYF. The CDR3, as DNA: TGTGCCAGCAGCTTCAACAGGGTTGAGACCCAGTACTTC.

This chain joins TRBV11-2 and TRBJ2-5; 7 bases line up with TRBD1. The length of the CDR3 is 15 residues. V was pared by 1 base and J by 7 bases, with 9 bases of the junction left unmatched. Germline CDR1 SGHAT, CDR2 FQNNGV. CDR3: CASSLAGTVGLTQYF. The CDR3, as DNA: TGTGCCAGCAGCTTAGCCGGGACAGTGGGCTTGACCCAGTACTTC.

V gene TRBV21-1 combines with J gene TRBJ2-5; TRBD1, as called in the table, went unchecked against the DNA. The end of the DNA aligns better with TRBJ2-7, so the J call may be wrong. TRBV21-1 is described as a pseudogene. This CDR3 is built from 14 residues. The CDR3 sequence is CASSKPRTAYEQYF. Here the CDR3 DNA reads TGTGCCAGCAGCAAGCCCAGGACAGCCTACGAGCAGTACTTC.

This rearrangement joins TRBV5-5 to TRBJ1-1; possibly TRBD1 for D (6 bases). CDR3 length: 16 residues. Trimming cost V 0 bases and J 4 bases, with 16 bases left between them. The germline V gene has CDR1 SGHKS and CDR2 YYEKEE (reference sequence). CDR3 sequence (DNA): TGTGCCAGCAGCTTGGGGTCCAGGGGATGGGGCACTGAAGCTTTCTTT. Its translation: CASSLGSRGWGTEAFF.

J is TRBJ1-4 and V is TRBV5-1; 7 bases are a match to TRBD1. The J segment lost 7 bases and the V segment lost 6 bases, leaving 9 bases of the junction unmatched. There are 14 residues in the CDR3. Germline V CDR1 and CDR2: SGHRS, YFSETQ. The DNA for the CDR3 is TGCGCCAGCAAAATAACAGGGGATACTGAAAAACTGTTTTTT. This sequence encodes CASKITGDTEKLFF.